The 32 T cell receptor beta chains below were found in one sample sequenced in a study of cytomegalovirus exposure and HLA in healthy donors. PCR employed 60 Vbeta and 13 Jbeta primers. The repertoire was sequenced with immunoSEQ multiplex PCR; TCRdb's copy has only in-frame clones and lacks some. Among 190,000 or so clones listed, 75% to 90% were seen once. The source material was PBMCs. Receptors were obtained from a boy under 18 in good health and CMV-seronegative.

This chain uses TRBV19 with TRBJ2-1, with D perhaps TRBD1 (5 bases). V was clipped by 6 bases and J by 0 bases, with 6 bases between them. Germline CDR1 is LNHDA and CDR2 is SQIVND (reference sequence). There are 13 residues in the CDR3. The CDR3 loop reads CASSQGSYNEQFF. The CDR3 coding sequence is TGTGCCAGTAGCCAGGGCTCCTACAATGAGCAGTTCTTC.

The rearrangement joins TRBV7-3 to TRBJ2-3, with 9 bases matching TRBD2. This CDR3 spans 16 amino acids. Per germline, CDR1 SGHTA and CDR2 FQGTGA. Trimming removed 5 bases from V and 3 bases from J; junction bases left unmatched: 9. Here the CDR3 reads CASSPVAGGFTDTQYF. CDR3 in DNA: TGTGCCAGCAGCCCGGTGGCGGGAGGGTTTACAGATACGCAGTATTTT.

V usage is TRBV5-6 and J usage is TRBJ1-6; 9 bases agree with TRBD1. CDR3 length: 15 residues. Germline V gene sequence: CDR1 SGHDT, CDR2 YYEEEE. J was trimmed by 14 bases and V by 3 bases; bases with no gene match: 12. The CDR3 coding sequence is TGTGCCAGCAGCTCCCGGGACAGGGACCAAATGGCCCTCCACTTT. This codes for CASSSRDRDQMALHF.

The chain is built from TRBV19 and TRBJ2-7; TRBD1 agrees at 7 bases. The trim removed 7 bases at V and 7 bases at J, leaving 13 bases unmatched. Germline loops: CDR1 LNHDA, CDR2 SQIVND (reference sequence). The CDR3 has 14 residues. The CDR3 coding sequence is TGTGCCAGTACCCCGAGGGGACAGCGAAGAGAGCAGTACTTC. This encodes CASTPRGQRREQYF.

In DNA form, the CDR3 reads TGTGCTAGTGGTTTGGTACCGCACAGGGGGCCTAACTATGGCTACACCTTC. This gives the protein CASGLVPHRGPNYGYTF. The genes are TRBV12-5 and TRBJ1-2; TRBD1 agrees at 9 bases. Germline V CDR1 and CDR2: LGHNT, FRNRAP. This CDR3 is 17 amino acids long. The J segment lost 0 bases and the V segment lost 0 bases, leaving 5 bases of the junction unmatched.

This rearrangement joins TRBV29-1 to TRBJ2-7, with D perhaps TRBD2 (6 bases). This CDR3 is 11 amino acids long. The V end lost 5 bases, the J end lost 6 bases, and 11 bases lay between the germline ends. Germline V gene data show CDR1 as SQVTM and CDR2 as ANQGSEA. The CDR3 loop reads CSVPSEGEQYF. The DNA for the CDR3 is TGCAGCGTTCCGTCGGAGGGCGAGCAGTACTTC.

A remark on this clone: A read error is likely, as this CDR3 ends without the conserved phenylalanine or tryptophan. Because the CDR3's place on the DNA is in doubt, the DNA is left out and the CDR3 is given as listed by TCRdb. This chain joins TRBV6-1 and TRBJ1-1; the DNA was not compared with TRBD1, the D call given in the table. From germline, CDR1 is MNHNS and CDR2 SASEGT. The CDR3 is 13 residues long, ends included. CDR3: CASSESRAGQTDL.

The chain carries TRBV2 and TRBJ1-5, with a possible D match to TRBD1 (5 bases). The CDR3 is 15 residues long. V shed 8 bases and J shed 3 bases, with 17 bases lying between them. CDR1 is SNHLY, CDR2 FYNNEI, per germline. CDR3 nucleotides: TGTGCCAGCTATCCGTCACAGGCGTTCAATCAGCCCCAGCATTTT. Translation: CASYPSQAFNQPQHF.

The V gene is TRBV4-1, the J gene TRBJ2-4, with D possibly TRBD1 on 5 matching bases. The germline V gene has CDR1 MGHRA and CDR2 YSYEKL. This CDR3 contains 13 residues. V lost 6 bases, J lost 3 bases, and 9 bases lay in between. Here the CDR3 DNA reads TGCGCCAGCAGACCCGACAGCAAAAACATTCAGTACTTC. Protein product: CASRPDSKNIQYF.

This clone was found once. DNA for the CDR3: TGTGCCAGTAGTATGGCGGGCGGAGGGTACGAGCAGTACTTC. Protein product: CASSMAGGGYEQYF. The chain uses TRBV19 and TRBJ2-7; a possible D gene is TRBD2 (6 bases). CDR1 is LNHDA and CDR2 is SQIVND in the germline V gene (reference sequence). Trimming stripped 3 bases from V and 4 bases from J, with 13 bases between. CDR3 length: 14 residues.

The genes are TRBV4-2 and TRBJ1-1; 7 bases line up with TRBD1. Unmatched junction bases numbered 2, after V lost 1 base and J lost 0 bases. CDR1 is LGHNA, CDR2 YNFKEQ, per germline. The CDR3 extends over 15 amino acids. The CDR3 DNA is TGTGCCAGCAGCCAAGGGGACAGAATGAACACTGAAGCTTTCTTT. This translates into CASSQGDRMNTEAFF.

The V call is TRBV9, the J call TRBJ1-6; D is possibly TRBD1 (6 bases). From germline, CDR1 is SGDLS and CDR2 YYNGEE. This CDR3 is built from 17 residues. V dropped 0 bases and J dropped 7 bases, with 17 bases sitting between them. Written as DNA, the CDR3 is TGTGCCAGCAGCGTAGCACTCTTACGGGGGGCGAATTCACCCCTCCACTTT. Amino acid sequence: CASSVALLRGANSPLHF. The entire variable domain, with the rest obtained from reference TRBV9 and TRBJ1-6, is as follows: DSGVTQTPKHLITATGQRVTLRCSPRSGDLSVYWYQQSLDQGLQFLIQYYNGEERAKGNILERFSAQQFPDLHSELNLSSLELGDSALYFCASSVALLRGANSPLHFGNGTRLTVT.

The chain is built from TRBV2 and TRBJ2-3; 10 bases are a match to TRBD1. This CDR3 is built from 15 residues. Unmatched junction bases numbered 8, after V lost 5 bases and J lost 6 bases. Germline CDR1 is SNHLY and CDR2 is FYNNEI. The DNA for the CDR3 is TGTGCCAGCAGTTCCGGGACAGGGGCCCTGGATACGCAGTATTTT. As protein: CASSSGTGALDTQYF.

V and J are TRBV10-3 and TRBJ2-3; unclear D gene. Trimming took off 0 bases at V and 0 bases at J, with 7 bases between the two ends. The CDR3 is 15 amino acids. Germline V lookup: CDR1 ENHRY, CDR2 SYGVKD. CDR3 nucleotides: TGTGCCATCAGTGAGTCGCGAACTAGCACAGATACGCAGTATTTT. Translated: CAISESRTSTDTQYF.

This clone was seen a handful of times. The J gene is TRBJ2-4, the V gene TRBV6-4; TRBD1 matches 12 bases. Per the germline V gene, CDR1 is MRHNA and CDR2 is SNTAGT. The CDR3 consists of 14 residues. Trimming took 2 bases from V and 7 from J; bases not matched to a gene: 0. CDR3 loop: CASSDGTGGNIQYF. As DNA, the CDR3 is TGTGCCAGCAGTGACGGGACAGGGGGCAACATTCAGTACTTC.

V and J are TRBV5-1 and TRBJ2-5, with 8 bases aligning to TRBD1. The junction had 10 bases not matched to a gene; V was cut back by 1 base and J by 5 bases. CDR3 size: 16 residues. CDR1 is SGHRS, CDR2 YFSETQ, per germline. The CDR3: CASSLNSRGQGETQYF. Written as DNA, the CDR3 is TGCGCCAGCAGCTTGAACTCCAGGGGGCAAGGGGAGACCCAGTACTTC.

This clone was detected only a few times. This chain uses TRBV7-9 with TRBJ2-5; 8 nucleotides line up with TRBD1. Germline V lookup: CDR1 SEHNR, CDR2 FQNEAQ (reference sequence). V was pared by 3 bases and J by 5 bases, with 8 bases of the junction left unmatched. The CDR3 consists of 15 residues. This CDR3 reads CASSFRQGFRETQYF. The CDR3 bases are TGTGCCAGCAGCTTTCGACAGGGGTTTCGGGAGACCCAGTACTTC.

This clone was observed once. V usage is TRBV19 and J usage is TRBJ1-5; 9 bases fit TRBD1. CDR1 and CDR2 from the germline V gene are LNHDA and SQIVND (reference sequence). The CDR3 spans 15 residues. The V and J ends lost 7 bases and 5 bases, in that order; junction bases with no gene match: 9. Here the CDR3 reads CASTLSGQGYQPQHF. The CDR3 region has the DNA TGTGCCAGTACCCTATCGGGACAGGGCTATCAGCCCCAGCATTTT.

Points on this clone: One end of the junction does not line up with germline, which may come from a read error. The rearrangement links TRBV7-9 to TRBJ1-4, with 7 nucleotides matching TRBD1. Germline V gene lookup returns CDR1 SEHNR and CDR2 FQNEAQ (reference sequence). CDR3 length equals 14 residues. The CDR3 region has the DNA TGTTCCAGCAGCCCCGGGACAGTCAATGAAAAACTGTTTTTT. This translates into CSSSPGTVNEKLFF.

The chain recombines TRBV7-2 with TRBJ1-1; D unclear. The CDR3 runs 13 residues. V was clipped by 5 bases and J by 1 base, with 8 bases between them. CDR1 is SGHTA and CDR2 is FQGNSA in the germline V gene. The CDR3: CASSTYPNTEAFF. The CDR3 nucleotides are TGTGCCAGCAGCACATACCCGAACACTGAAGCTTTCTTT.

V usage is TRBV30 and J usage is TRBJ1-1, with TRBD1 matching 7 bases. V lost 5 bases to trimming and J lost 11 bases; unmatched junction nucleotides: 17. The CDR3 consists of 14 residues. From germline, CDR1 is GTSNPN and CDR2 SVGIG (reference sequence). For the CDR3, the DNA is TGTGCCTGGGGGGGGAACAGGGGCGGTTTTGAGGCTTTCTTT. Translating it yields CAWGGNRGGFEAFF.

The chain couples TRBV6-1 to TRBJ1-6, with a possible D match to TRBD1 (5 bases). V shed 2 bases and J shed 9 bases, with 14 bases lying between them. CDR1 and CDR2 from the germline V gene are MNHNS and SASEGT. The CDR3 is 15 residues long. The CDR3 reads CASSEQIDGGSPLHF. The CDR3 coding sequence is TGTGCCAGCAGTGAACAAATCGACGGGGGTTCACCCCTCCACTTT.

The chain couples TRBV19 to TRBJ1-6; 7 bases are a match to TRBD1. The CDR3 runs to 13 residues. V was pared by 7 bases and J by 9 bases, with 6 bases of the junction left unmatched. Germline V gives CDR1 LNHDA, CDR2 SQIVND (reference sequence). As DNA, the CDR3 is TGTGCCAGTACCGACAGGGAAAGTTCACCCCTCCACTTT. Its protein product is CASTDRESSPLHF.

This rearrangement joins TRBV6-6 to TRBJ2-6; 8 bases align to TRBD1. The CDR3 totals 15 residues. V lost 8 bases to trimming and J lost 6 bases; unmatched junction nucleotides: 9. Looked up from germline, CDR1 is MNHNY and CDR2 is SVGAGI (reference sequence). CDR3 in amino acids: CASGLGQGEANVLTF. The CDR3 DNA sequence: TGTGCCAGCGGACTCGGACAGGGCGAGGCCAACGTCCTGACTTTC.

This clone showed up just a few times. This sequence joins TRBV28 and TRBJ1-1, with 12 bases identical to TRBD1. The CDR3 runs to 15 residues. Trimming at V came to 7 bases and at J to 11 bases, leaving 14 bases not matched to a gene. Germline CDR1 is MDHEN and CDR2 is SYDVKM. CDR3 sequence (DNA): TGTGCCAGCACCCCGCCGGGACAGGGGGCGAAAGCGGCTTTCTTT. Its protein is CASTPPGQGAKAAFF.

The gene calls are TRBV19 and TRBJ1-1, with 8 bases matching TRBD1. V was clipped by 1 base and J by 4 bases; unmatched bases: 5. The CDR3 extends over 15 amino acids. Per the germline V gene, CDR1 is LNHDA and CDR2 is SQIVND (reference sequence). The CDR3 spells CASSIASGTGTEAFF. The CDR3 DNA follows: TGTGCCAGTAGTATAGCATCGGGGACAGGCACTGAAGCTTTCTTT.

The chain employs TRBV7-3 and TRBJ1-2, with a possible D match to TRBD1 (5 bases). Looked up from germline, CDR1 is SGHTA and CDR2 is FQGTGA. The CDR3 runs 14 residues. The V gene lost 5 bases and the J gene lost 4 bases, with 14 bases spanning the gap. The CDR3 protein is CASSADSLGYGYTF. CDR3 nucleotide sequence: TGTGCCAGCAGCGCCGACAGCTTGGGCTATGGCTACACCTTC. The full variable domain, rest sourced from reference TRBV7-3 and TRBJ1-2, is GAGVSQTPSNKVTEKGKYVELRCDPISGHTALYWYRQSLGQGPEFLIYFQGTGAADDSGLPNDRFFAVRPEGSVSTLKIQRTERGDSAVYLCASSADSLGYGYTFGSGTRLTVV.

For this clone: This likely comes from a read error, as the CDR3 has no conserved phenylalanine or tryptophan at its end. The CDR3 sequence is CAISESTGLPGAAKNIQYL. In DNA, the CDR3 is TGTGCCATCAGTGAGTCGACGGGACTTCCGGGTGCAGCCAAAAACATTCAGTACCTC. The chain carries TRBV10-3 and TRBJ2-4; D perhaps matches TRBD2 (6 bases). Looked up from germline, CDR1 is ENHRY and CDR2 is SYGVKD. The CDR3 has 19 amino acids. V gave up 0 bases and J gave up 0 bases, with 18 bases separating them.

There are a few counts of this clone. The chain recombines TRBV11-3 with TRBJ1-1; D remains ambiguous. This CDR3 comprises 14 residues. Per germline, CDR1 SGHNT and CDR2 YENEEA. Trimming removed 3 bases at V and 2 bases at J, with 10 bases between. Here the CDR3 reads CASSLGRANTEAFF. In nucleotides, the CDR3 is TGTGCCAGCAGCTTGGGCAGAGCAAACACTGAAGCTTTCTTT. The full variable domain, rest sourced from reference TRBV11-3 and TRBJ1-1, is EAGVVQSPRYKIIEKKQPVAFWCNPISGHNTLYWYLQNLGQGPELLIRYENEEAVDDSQLPKDRFSAERLKGVDSTLKIQPAELGDSAVYLCASSLGRANTEAFFGQGTRLTVV.

The chain has TRBV25-1 and TRBJ2-3; tentative D call: TRBD1 (6 bases). V lost 4 bases to trimming and J lost 3 bases, with 17 bases between them. Germline loops: CDR1 MGHDK, CDR2 SYGVNS. This CDR3 has 16 residues. CDR3 DNA sequence: TGTGCCAGCAGTGGAAATGGCCAACAGGGAACAGATACGCAGTATTTT. Its protein is CASSGNGQQGTDTQYF. The complete variable domain, with remaining parts taken from reference TRBV25-1 and TRBJ2-3, reads EADIYQTPRYLVIGTGKKITLECSQTMGHDKMYWYQQDPGMELHLIHYSYGVNSTEKGDLSSESTVSRIRTEHFPLTLESARPSHTSQYLCASSGNGQQGTDTQYFGPGTRLTVL.

This chain connects TRBV6-1 to TRBJ1-2; D is perhaps TRBD1 (5 bases). Trimming pared 4 bases from V and 3 bases from J, leaving 9 bases between. The CDR3 runs 13 residues. Germline loops: CDR1 MNHNS, CDR2 SASEGT. The CDR3 nucleotides read TGTGCCAGCAGTGCTGCAGGGCACTATGGCTACACCTTC. It codes for CASSAAGHYGYTF.

This clone was picked up one time. The rearrangement links TRBV19 to TRBJ1-3; the match to TRBD1 covers 7 bases. CDR3 size: 16 residues. V gave up 3 bases and J gave up 1 base; unmatched junction bases: 6. CDR1 is LNHDA, CDR2 SQIVND, per germline (reference sequence). CDR3 protein: CASSILGQRSGNTIYF. In nucleotides, the CDR3 is TGTGCCAGTAGTATCTTGGGACAGCGTTCTGGAAACACCATATATTTT.